These T cell receptor beta chains were read from a single sample in a study of blood T cell repertoires in COVID-19. The data were produced by immunoSEQ multiplex PCR, yet TCRdb's version contains in-frame clones alone and is incomplete. The sample carries over 110,000 clones, approximately 80% recorded once. Sequences were obtained from PBMCs or T cells enriched from blood (not recorded which). These receptors were obtained from a middle-aged man in a cohort exposed to, infected with or recovered from COVID-19 (not recorded which). Each CDR3 is given with its conserved first and last residue. Each record gives: clone size, D gene, V gene, J gene, CDR3 protein, CDR3 DNA. The D gene is left open where the match is weak. The size entry is marked missing in some rows and otherwise reads once, few, many or a size class.

-	-	TRBV27	TRBJ2-3	CASSFSGKVEYF	TGTGCCAGCAGTTTCTCCGGGAAGGTGGAGTATTTT
-	-	TRBV9	TRBJ1-5	CASSVPRGFSNQPQHF	TGTGCCAGCAGCGTACCTAGGGGATTTAGCAATCAGCCCCAGCATTTT
-	-	TRBV4-3	TRBJ2-7	CASSQEGVSSYEQYF	TGCGCCAGCAGCCAAGAAGGGGTTAGCTCCTACGAGCAGTACTTC
-	TRBD1	TRBV18	TRBJ1-1	CASSLTGDTEAFF	TGTGCCAGCTCATTGACAGGGGACACTGAAGCTTTCTTT
-	-	TRBV11-3	TRBJ1-1	CASSYTVNTEAFF	TGTGCCAGCAGCTATACAGTTAACACTGAAGCTTTCTTT
-	TRBD1	TRBV13	TRBJ1-2	CASSLGYSDRAYGYTF	TGTGCCAGCAGCTTAGGCTACTCGGACAGGGCCTATGGCTACACCTTC
-	TRBD1	TRBV19	TRBJ2-7	CASTPGQGSYEQYF	TGTGCCAGTACCCCGGGACAGGGGTCCTACGAGCAGTACTTC
-	TRBD2	TRBV7-2	TRBJ2-5	CASSYYPPGLADLQETQYF	TGTGCCAGCAGCTATTATCCCCCGGGACTAGCGGACCTTCAAGAGACCCAGTACTTC
few	-	TRBV27	TRBJ1-2	CASSDRTAEANYGYTF	TGTGCCAGCAGCGACAGGACGGCAGAAGCTAACTATGGCTACACCTTC
once	-	TRBV9	TRBJ1-2	CASSREGRANYGYTF	TGTGCCAGCAGCCGGGAGGGCAGGGCGAACTATGGCTACACCTTC
-	TRBD1	TRBV12-3/TRBV12-4	TRBJ1-4	CASRRQGEKLFF	TGTGCCAGCAGAAGACAGGGTGAAAAACTGTTTTTT
once	-	TRBV5-8	TRBJ1-6	CASSSRRGGSPLHF	TGTGCCAGCAGCTCCCGGAGGGGAGGCTCACCCCTCCACTTT
-	-	TRBV5-1	TRBJ2-3	CASSHGNEGSPDTQYF	TGCGCCAGCAGCCACGGGAACGAGGGTTCCCCAGATACGCAGTATTTT
-	TRBD1	TRBV6-5	TRBJ2-7	CASSTGQIYEQYF	TGTGCCAGCAGTACGGGACAGATCTACGAGCAGTACTTC
once	TRBD1	TRBV5-1	TRBJ2-1	CASSYRTGKVGNEQFF	TGCGCCAGCAGCTACCGGACAGGTAAAGTCGGGAATGAGCAGTTCTTC
-	-	TRBV6-1	TRBJ1-2	CASSEIGGARGYTF	TGTGCCAGCAGTGAAATTGGGGGGGCTCGAGGCTACACCTTC
-	TRBD1	TRBV18	TRBJ2-7	CASSPGQVNYEQYF	TGTGCCAGCTCACCGGGACAGGTTAACTACGAGCAGTACTTC
few	TRBD1	TRBV11-2	TRBJ1-1	CASRHGQGNTEAFF	TGTGCCAGCAGACATGGACAGGGGAACACTGAAGCTTTCTTT
-	TRBD1	TRBV6-5	TRBJ1-2	CASKGAQGERGYTF	TGTGCCAGCAAGGGGGCGCAGGGAGAGAGGGGCTACACCTTC
-	-	TRBV12-3/TRBV12-4	TRBJ2-7	CASRDIDSYEQYF	TGTGCCAGCAGGGACATTGATTCCTACGAGCAGTACTTC
-	TRBD1	TRBV28	TRBJ2-7	CATVRDSSYEQYF	TGTGCCACCGTGAGGGACAGCTCCTACGAGCAGTACTTC
-	-	TRBV19	TRBJ1-1	CASRPGLGQGNTEAFF	TGTGCCAGTAGGCCGGGCCTAGGGCAGGGGAACACTGAAGCTTTCTTT
few	TRBD2	TRBV11-2	TRBJ2-7	CASSLDWGLAGHFSYEQYF	TGTGCCAGCAGCTTAGATTGGGGCTTAGCGGGACACTTCTCCTACGAGCAGTACTTC
few	TRBD1	TRBV7-2	TRBJ1-2	CASSTGTGAVFYTF	TGTGCCAGCAGCACGGGGACAGGGGCAGTTTTCTACACCTTC